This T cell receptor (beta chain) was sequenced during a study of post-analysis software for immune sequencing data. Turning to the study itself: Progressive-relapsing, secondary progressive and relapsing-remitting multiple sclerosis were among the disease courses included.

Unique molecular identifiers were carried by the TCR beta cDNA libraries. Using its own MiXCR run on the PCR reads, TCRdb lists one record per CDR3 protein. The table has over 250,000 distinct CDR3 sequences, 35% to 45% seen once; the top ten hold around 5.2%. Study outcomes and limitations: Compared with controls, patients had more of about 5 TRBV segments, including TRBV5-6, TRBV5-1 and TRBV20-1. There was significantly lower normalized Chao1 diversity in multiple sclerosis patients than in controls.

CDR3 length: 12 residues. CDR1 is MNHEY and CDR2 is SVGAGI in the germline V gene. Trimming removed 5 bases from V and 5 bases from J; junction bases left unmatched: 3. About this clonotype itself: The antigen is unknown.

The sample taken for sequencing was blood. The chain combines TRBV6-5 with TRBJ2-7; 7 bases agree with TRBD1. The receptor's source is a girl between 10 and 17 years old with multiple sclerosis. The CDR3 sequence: CASSLQGDEQYF. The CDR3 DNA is TGTGCCAGCAGTCTCCAGGGGGACGAGCAGTACTTC.